Shown below are 11 T cell receptor beta chains from a single sample sequenced in a study of graft-versus-host responses after intestinal transplantation. Antigens of these TCRs are unknown. Here immunoSEQ multiplex PCR was the method, and the copy in TCRdb shows in-frame clones only, minus some. The sample has more than 75,000 clones; around 90% are singletons. The material was unstimulated CD4+ T cells sorted from spleen or lymph node cells, obtained before transplant. The origin of the receptors is a human donor who was the organ donor for an intestinal transplant.

The rearrangement links TRBV2 to TRBJ2-4, with 9 positions matching TRBD2. J was trimmed by 3 bases and V by 4 bases; bases with no gene match: 10. The CDR3 totals 17 residues. Germline CDR1 SNHLY, CDR2 FYNNEI. Written as DNA, the CDR3 is TGTGCCAGCAGTGGGCTAGCGGGGAGGCAAGGCAAAAACATTCAGTACTTC. This sequence encodes CASSGLAGRQGKNIQYF.

The genes are TRBV27 and TRBJ1-5; D possibly corresponds to TRBD1 (5 bases). The V end lost 1 base, the J end lost 2 bases, and 9 bases lay between the germline ends. Germline values: CDR1 MNHEY, CDR2 SMNVEV (reference sequence). The CDR3 totals 15 residues. CDR3 residues: CASSLFREGNQPQHF. As DNA, the CDR3 is TGTGCCAGCAGTTTATTCAGGGAGGGCAATCAGCCCCAGCATTTT.

This clone occurred a few times. This chain joins TRBV30 and TRBJ2-7; 10 nucleotides line up with TRBD2. After removal of 1 base from V and 7 bases from J, the junction contained 4 bases not matched to a gene. The germline V gene encodes CDR1 GTSNPN and CDR2 SVGIG (reference sequence). The CDR3 runs 13 residues. CDR3 in DNA: TGTGCCTGGAGTGCTAGCGGGGGCTTAGAGCAGTACTTC. It yields the protein CAWSASGGLEQYF.

The chain carries TRBV20-1 and TRBJ2-3; D is possibly TRBD2 (6 bases). Germline V lookup: CDR1 DFQATT, CDR2 SNEGSKA (reference sequence). V was clipped by 7 bases and J by 6 bases, with 11 bases between them. The CDR3 covers 11 residues. The chain's CDR3 is CSVTAGDTQYF. CDR3 sequence (DNA): TGCAGTGTCACCGCGGGGGATACGCAGTATTTT.

The chain recombines TRBV5-1 with TRBJ1-2; 7 bases map to TRBD1. J was trimmed by 7 bases and V by 4 bases; bases with no gene match: 4. Germline V gene lookup returns CDR1 SGHRS and CDR2 YFSETQ. This CDR3 spans 12 amino acids. The chain's CDR3 is CASSAGQSGYTF. CDR3 coding DNA: TGCGCCAGCAGCGCGGGACAGTCTGGCTACACCTTC.

The sample holds a few counts of this clone. J is TRBJ1-2 and V is TRBV11-3, with 9 bases lining up with TRBD1. This CDR3 is built from 14 residues. Germline trimming cut 5 bases from V and 2 bases from J; bases unmatched to any gene: 3. Looked up from germline, CDR1 is SGHNT and CDR2 is YENEEA. The CDR3 region is CASSGGQGNYGYTF. The CDR3 nucleotides read TGTGCCAGCAGCGGAGGACAGGGGAACTATGGCTACACCTTC.

The J gene is TRBJ2-1, the V gene TRBV6-6; 8 bases line up with TRBD2. This CDR3 region has 15 residues. CDR1 is MNHNY and CDR2 is SVGAGI in the germline V gene (reference sequence). J gave up 6 bases and V 3 bases, and 7 bases lay outside the gene matches. The CDR3 DNA follows: TGTGCCAGCAGTTATATCACTAGCGGAGTCAATGAGCAGTTCTTC. Amino acid sequence: CASSYITSGVNEQFF.

The genes are TRBV19 and TRBJ2-7, with TRBD1 identical over 7 bases. Per germline, CDR1 LNHDA and CDR2 SQIVND (reference sequence). V was pared by 6 bases and J by 0 bases, with 5 bases of the junction left unmatched. The CDR3 covers 14 residues. The CDR3 region is CASSRRDSSYEQYF. DNA for the CDR3: TGTGCCAGTAGCCGTCGGGACAGCTCCTACGAGCAGTACTTC.

In its sample, this clone was seen once. The chain combines TRBV11-3 with TRBJ2-7, with 7 bases lining up with TRBD1. The trim removed 4 bases at V and 3 bases at J, leaving 6 bases unmatched. Germline values: CDR1 SGHNT, CDR2 YENEEA. The CDR3 spans 14 residues. CDR3 loop: CASSSRTGNYEQYF. The CDR3 DNA sequence: TGTGCCAGCAGCTCAAGGACAGGCAACTACGAGCAGTACTTC.

The CDR3 spells CASSVDRGGYGYTF. CDR3 sequence (DNA): TGTGCCAGCAGCGTGGACAGGGGGGGCTATGGCTACACCTTC. This chain links TRBV5-4 with TRBJ1-2; 10 bases fit TRBD1. The germline CDR1 and CDR2 sequences are SGHNT and YYREEE (reference sequence). This CDR3 spans 14 amino acids. Trimming removed 4 bases from V and 4 bases from J; junction bases left unmatched: 4.

The genes are TRBV10-2 and TRBJ1-5, with D possibly being TRBD1 (5 bases). The V and J ends lost 3 bases and 1 base respectively, with 10 bases between them. This CDR3 is 15 amino acids long. Germline CDR1 reads WSHSY; CDR2 reads SAAADI. CDR3 amino acids: CASSDGGGSNQPQHF. The CDR3, as DNA: TGCGCCAGCAGTGACGGGGGGGGGAGCAATCAGCCCCAGCATTTT.